This passage covers 17 T cell receptor beta chains from one sample sequenced in a study of blood T cell repertoires in COVID-19. TCRdb's copy holds only in-frame clones and misses some; the assay was immunoSEQ multiplex PCR. Among around 250,000 clones listed, roughly 85% were seen once. Sequencing was done on a sample of PBMCs or T cells enriched from blood (not recorded which). Receptors originate from a woman between 45 and 60 years old with acute COVID-19.

The chain carries TRBV10-3 and TRBJ1-1, with TRBD1 matching over 8 bases. CDR1 ENHRY and CDR2 SYGVKD come from the germline V gene. The CDR3 has 15 amino acids. V gave up 4 bases and J gave up 4 bases; unmatched junction bases: 8. CDR3 coding DNA: TGTGCCATCAGTGTCACAGGGGGGGAGGGCACTGAAGCTTTCTTT. Residues: CAISVTGGEGTEAFF.

The chain couples TRBV19 to TRBJ2-1; the match to TRBD2 covers 9 bases. Germline V gene data show CDR1 as LNHDA and CDR2 as SQIVND (reference sequence). The length of the CDR3 is 15 residues. V dropped 6 bases and J dropped 3; count of bases not matched to a gene: 6. The CDR3 loop reads CASSPRRGGYNEQFF. CDR3 DNA sequence: TGTGCCAGTAGCCCCCGGCGGGGGGGCTACAATGAGCAGTTCTTC.

The chain employs TRBV9 and TRBJ2-7; 9 nucleotides match TRBD2. V lost 0 bases to trimming and J lost 7 bases; unmatched junction nucleotides: 5. The CDR3 runs to 14 residues. CDR1 and CDR2 from the germline V gene are SGDLS and YYNGEE. In DNA form, the CDR3 reads TGTGCCAGCAGCGTAGGCGGGGGGGTAGGAGAGCAGTACTTC. As protein: CASSVGGGVGEQYF. Variable domain in full (rest from reference TRBV9 and TRBJ2-7): DSGVTQTPKHLITATGQRVTLRCSPRSGDLSVYWYQQSLDQGLQFLIQYYNGEERAKGNILERFSAQQFPDLHSELNLSSLELGDSALYFCASSVGGGVGEQYFGPGTRLTVT.

The V gene is TRBV4-1, the J gene TRBJ2-3; D might be TRBD1 (5 bases). Trimming pared 4 bases from V and 0 bases from J, leaving 14 bases between. Germline-derived CDR1 and CDR2 are MGHRA and YSYEKL. This CDR3 region has 16 residues. Written as DNA, the CDR3 is TGCGCCAGCAGCCGTCACTTCAGGGCTAGCACAGATACGCAGTATTTT. Residues: CASSRHFRASTDTQYF.

This chain uses TRBV19 with TRBJ2-2; 10 bases agree with TRBD1. Germline CDR1 LNHDA, CDR2 SQIVND (reference sequence). V dropped 3 bases and J dropped 4; count of bases not matched to a gene: 5. The CDR3 totals 16 residues. The CDR3 spells CASSMTGGRVTGELFF. The CDR3 nucleotides read TGTGCCAGTAGTATGACAGGGGGCCGGGTCACCGGGGAGCTGTTTTTT. Supplemented by reference TRBV19 and TRBJ2-2, the full variable domain reads DGGITQSPKYLFRKEGQNVTLSCEQNLNHDAMYWYRQDPGQGLRLIYYSQIVNDFQKGDIAEGYSVSREKKESFPLTVTSAQKNPTAFYLCASSMTGGRVTGELFFGEGSRLTVL.

The J gene is TRBJ1-2, the V gene TRBV5-1, with 9 bases that match TRBD1. There are 15 residues in the CDR3. The V gene's germline CDR1 is SGHRS and CDR2 YFSETQ. J gave up 2 bases and V 4 bases, and 6 bases lay outside the gene matches. DNA for the CDR3: TGCGCCAGCAGCGTGACAGGGGGATTAAACTATGGCTACACCTTC. Amino acids: CASSVTGGLNYGYTF.

V is TRBV7-8 and J is TRBJ2-7; possible D gene TRBD1, 6 bases. There are 15 residues in the CDR3. Germline V gene lookup returns CDR1 SGHVS and CDR2 FQNEAQ. Trimming shortened V by 1 base and J by 3 bases, and 13 bases separated the two germline ends. The CDR3 DNA follows: TGTGCCAGCAGCTTAGTACAGGGCAGGGACTACGAGCAGTACTTC. Protein product: CASSLVQGRDYEQYF.

The V and J genes are TRBV27 and TRBJ1-2; 8 nucleotides agree with TRBD1. The CDR3 totals 15 residues. V shed 5 bases, J shed 8 bases, and the junction held 13 bases outside the gene matches. Germline V gives CDR1 MNHEY, CDR2 SMNVEV (reference sequence). CDR3 in DNA: TGTGCCAGCAGTCCTAATATCAGGGGGCATTGGGGCTACACCTTC. This gives the protein CASSPNIRGHWGYTF.

This clone was seen a handful of times. The rearrangement joins TRBV19 to TRBJ1-2; possibly TRBD1 for D (5 bases). The ends were cut back, 5 bases at V and 6 bases at J, with 19 bases in the middle. Germline V gene lookup returns CDR1 LNHDA and CDR2 SQIVND (reference sequence). The CDR3 covers 15 residues. The CDR3 reads CASSYSTEPRDGYTF. The CDR3 region has the DNA TGTGCCAGTAGTTACTCGACAGAGCCTCGGGATGGCTACACCTTC.

V usage is TRBV7-8 and J usage is TRBJ2-7; 7 nucleotides align to TRBD1. The germline CDR1 and CDR2 sequences are SGHVS and FQNEAQ. This CDR3 is 16 amino acids long. V dropped 5 bases and J dropped 0; count of bases not matched to a gene: 10. The CDR3 sequence: CASSGYRDSFSYEQYF. The CDR3, as DNA: TGTGCCAGCAGCGGGTACCGGGACAGCTTCTCCTACGAGCAGTACTTC.

The chain combines TRBV19 with TRBJ2-7, with D maybe TRBD2 (5 bases). V lost 4 bases and J 3 bases, leaving 16 bases between the germline ends. The CDR3 runs 15 residues. In germline, CDR1 is LNHDA, CDR2 SQIVND (reference sequence). The CDR3 bases are TGTGCCAGTAGTAACCCCCGCGGACTTAGCTACGAGCAGTACTTC. As protein: CASSNPRGLSYEQYF. Together with reference TRBV19 and TRBJ2-7, the CDR3 gives the full variable domain: DGGITQSPKYLFRKEGQNVTLSCEQNLNHDAMYWYRQDPGQGLRLIYYSQIVNDFQKGDIAEGYSVSREKKESFPLTVTSAQKNPTAFYLCASSNPRGLSYEQYFGPGTRLTVT.

This chain joins TRBV19 and TRBJ2-3; the D gene is possibly TRBD1 (6 bases). The CDR3 is 13 residues long. V lost 5 bases and J lost 6, with 12 bases in between. Germline V lookup: CDR1 LNHDA, CDR2 SQIVND (reference sequence). The CDR3 DNA reads as TGTGCCAGTAGTCTAGGAAGGGGGGATACGCAGTATTTT. Its protein is CASSLGRGDTQYF.

The V gene is TRBV5-1, the J gene TRBJ2-7, with D perhaps TRBD1 (5 bases). V lost 7 bases, J lost 1 base, and 15 bases lay in between. Germline CDR1 and CDR2: SGHRS and YFSETQ. The CDR3 has 14 residues. The CDR3 nucleotides are TGCGCCAGCCGAGCTACAGGATCGTCCTACGAGCAGTACTTC. Translation: CASRATGSSYEQYF. Full variable domain (missing parts from reference TRBV5-1 and TRBJ2-7): KAGVTQTPRYLIKTRGQQVTLSCSPISGHRSVSWYQQTPGQGLQFLFEYFSETQRNKGNFPGRFSGRQFSNSRSEMNVSTLELGDSALYLCASRATGSSYEQYFGPGTRLTVT.

V gene TRBV6-5 combines with J gene TRBJ2-1; TRBD1 matches at 9 bases. This CDR3 has 13 residues. Germline CDR1 MNHEY, CDR2 SVGAGI. V lost 7 bases and J lost 9; bases outside the gene matches: 7. The CDR3 loop is CASTSGQGPEQFF. CDR3 nucleotide sequence: TGTGCCAGCACATCGGGACAGGGCCCTGAGCAGTTCTTC.

The chain joins TRBV7-6 to TRBJ1-3; possibly TRBD1 for D (6 bases). Germline V gives CDR1 SGHVS, CDR2 FNYEAQ. The CDR3 loop spans 16 amino acids. The germline V and J ends were trimmed by 1 base and 0 bases, with 10 bases remaining between them. This CDR3 is CASSLGTAGSGNTIYF. The CDR3 nucleotides read TGTGCCAGCAGCTTAGGGACAGCCGGCTCTGGAAACACCATATATTTT.

The rearrangement uses TRBV30 and TRBJ1-1; no clear D gene. Per germline, CDR1 GTSNPN and CDR2 SVGIG (reference sequence). This CDR3 has 14 residues. V lost 0 bases and J 5 bases, leaving 13 bases between the germline ends. CDR3 residues: CAWSVEGRRTEAFF. As DNA, the CDR3 is TGTGCCTGGAGTGTTGAGGGAAGAAGGACTGAAGCTTTCTTT.

J is TRBJ1-2 and V is TRBV29-1; D is possibly TRBD1 (6 bases). The V gene's germline CDR1 is SQVTM and CDR2 ANQGSEA. V dropped 0 bases and J dropped 2 bases, with 10 bases sitting between them. The CDR3 is 14 amino acids. In nucleotides, the CDR3 is TGCAGCGTTGAAGAAAGTAGGGGGAACTATGGCTACACCTTC. It yields the protein CSVEESRGNYGYTF.